What follows describes a single T cell receptor beta chain. This clone came up a few times. Its target antigen remains unknown. Base qualities are not at hand, and no much larger clone is one base apart. Each donor gave one peripheral blood draw, around 0.12 L on average, collected into heparinised tubes. Naive, central memory, regulatory and stem cell-like memory CD4+ T cells were sorted on a BD FACSAria II using a panel including CD45RO, CCR7, CD25, CD127, CD95 and CD27. Purity was above 95% for every sorted population. Right away, PBMCs were isolated by Lymphoprep density gradient centrifugation and were stained directly, with no culture step. So that batch effects would be minimized, each experiment stained and sorted samples in pairs, pairing one healthy donor with one patient. This sample was included in a study of beta chain features in type 1 diabetes (dated by TCRdb to 2017 to 2018). For context, the study as a whole: Patients and healthy donors did not differ in mean age, gender distribution, total cell number or subset yield. A total of about 100 million sorted cells were examined across all samples, and RNA yield correlated strongly with the number of cells per subset. The study compared the TCRB repertoires of sorted circulating CD4+ T cell subsets in recently diagnosed type 1 diabetes patients with those in matched healthy donors. Regulatory and stem cell-like memory subsets were obtained from only 8 patients and roughly 8 healthy donors, while naive and central memory subsets were obtained from all 28 donors. Summary of the overall study and its limitations: At VDJ recombination sites, patients with type 1 diabetes made fewer insertions and deleted more nucleotides, a pattern implying thymic rearrangement abnormalities. Only small numbers of individuals were included in the HLA sub-analyses, which left unresolved whether HLA type had any influence on TCRB rearrangement. Because cDNA was sequenced instead of genomic DNA, activated cells with high expression could be over-represented, although the groups did not differ in activation or CD3 levels. Naive, central memory and regulatory TCRB repertoires appeared more similar among patients than among healthy donors. Shorter templates might have been favored by PCR, but patient and control samples were amplified and corrected together, so both groups would have been affected equally by any skew. In all four CD4+ subsets, TCRB CDR3 length was moderately but significantly shorter in type 1 diabetes patients.

The CDR3 runs 18 residues from the cysteine to the phenylalanine. The read is trimmed to its CDR3 DNA, 54 bases read in frame from base 1. Clipping removes 5 bases from V and 7 bases from J, with 18 as the unmatched junction base count. For CDR1 and CDR2, the germline V gene (reference sequence) lists SEHNR and FQNEAQ. The entire isolated RNA was reverse transcribed using the High Capacity cDNA Reverse Transcription Kit, and thus expressed TCRB transcripts were sequenced. Deep immunoSEQ sequencing was performed on naive, central memory and regulatory T cell samples, with an average of roughly 3.5 million total reads per sample. After sorted cells were lysed in RLT buffer, RNA was extracted with DNase-treated RNeasy Micro or Mini kits, with the choice depending on cell number. Each cell subset was processed on its own to prevent cross-contamination, while patient and healthy donor samples were processed together. The immunoSEQ multiplex PCR was used to amplify TCRB sequences from cDNA, yielding 87-bp fragments that span the CDR3 region. Amplicons were sequenced on the Illumina HiSeq platform. From the authors' description of their analysis: Synthetic template baselines were used to correct PCR bias computationally, reads within Hamming distance 2 were collapsed, and singletons that could not be merged were discarded. Reads were aligned against IMGT to assign V, D and J genes, CDR3 length and insertions or deletions at six rearrangement sites. Within each subset, clonotype counts were normalized to the number of sorted cells before true diversity and Gini coefficients were calculated with the tcR R package. The overlap coefficient, calculated on TCRB nucleotide sequences, was used to measure repertoire sharing. Out-of-frame TCRB sequences from naive cells were analyzed to stand in for the pre-selection repertoire. TCRdb holds this immuneACCESS table with in-frame rearrangements only. Some clones are missing; in checked studies, unresolved V genes explain under half, and the rest has no known cause. V and J calls and clone size come straight from that table; D and trimming were deduced from the DNA. The sample includes some 330,000 clones, with around 12% observed a single time. The ten largest make up around 0.0099% of the sample.

Sequenced: naive CD4+ T cells from blood. This sample's cell subset or site label indicates: true naive CD4+ T cells. This clonotype was sampled from a woman aged 18-29 years with type 1 diabetes. The chain joins TRBV7-9 to TRBJ2-5; 11 bases in between match TRBD2. The CDR3 sequence is CASSKGHPASGRIGTQYF. The DNA sequence follows: TGTGCCAGCAGCAAAGGACACCCGGCTAGCGGGAGGATAGGGACCCAGTACTTC.